The clone carrying this T cell receptor (beta chain) was recorded a few times. Losses at the gene ends were 6 bases for V and 4 bases for J; bases not matched to a gene: 10. In germline, CDR1 is SGDLS, CDR2 YYNGEE. The CDR3 totals 14 residues. TCRdb ran MiXCR on the RACE reads and lists one entry per CDR3 protein. This table has 73,000 or so distinct CDR3 sequences, 8.5% appearing once. The data were taken from a study of human T cells and chemical hapten exposure. Time point here: patch test 2, 6 weeks after DPC sensitization. As for treatment: therapeutic diphenylcyclopropenone sensitization with weekly scalp DPC.

The material sequenced was whole blood, taken in connection with sensitization to the hapten diphenylcyclopropenone (DPC). The rearrangement uses TRBV9 and TRBJ2-7, with 7 positions matching TRBD2. This receptor was identified in a woman aged 45-65 years with alopecia areata. Some clones in this sample may be carry-over from other donors' samples. The CDR3 region is CASTTGTNPYEQYF. CDR3 DNA: TGTGCCAGCACCACCGGGACTAACCCTTACGAGCAGTACTTC.